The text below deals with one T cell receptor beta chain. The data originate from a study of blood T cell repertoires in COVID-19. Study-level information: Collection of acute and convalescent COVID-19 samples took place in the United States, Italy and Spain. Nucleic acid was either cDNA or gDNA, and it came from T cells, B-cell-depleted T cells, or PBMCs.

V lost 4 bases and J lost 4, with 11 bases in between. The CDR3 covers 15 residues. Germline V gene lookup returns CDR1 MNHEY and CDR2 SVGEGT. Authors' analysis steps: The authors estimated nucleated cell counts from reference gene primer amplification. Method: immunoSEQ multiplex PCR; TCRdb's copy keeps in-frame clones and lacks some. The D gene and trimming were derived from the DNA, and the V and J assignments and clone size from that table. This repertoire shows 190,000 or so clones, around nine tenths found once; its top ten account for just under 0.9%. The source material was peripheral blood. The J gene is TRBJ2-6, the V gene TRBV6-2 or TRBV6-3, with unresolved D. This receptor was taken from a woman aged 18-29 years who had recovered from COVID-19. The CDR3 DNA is TGTGCCAGCAGTTCTCATAGTCCCGGGGCCAACGTCCTGACTTTC. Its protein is CASSSHSPGANVLTF.